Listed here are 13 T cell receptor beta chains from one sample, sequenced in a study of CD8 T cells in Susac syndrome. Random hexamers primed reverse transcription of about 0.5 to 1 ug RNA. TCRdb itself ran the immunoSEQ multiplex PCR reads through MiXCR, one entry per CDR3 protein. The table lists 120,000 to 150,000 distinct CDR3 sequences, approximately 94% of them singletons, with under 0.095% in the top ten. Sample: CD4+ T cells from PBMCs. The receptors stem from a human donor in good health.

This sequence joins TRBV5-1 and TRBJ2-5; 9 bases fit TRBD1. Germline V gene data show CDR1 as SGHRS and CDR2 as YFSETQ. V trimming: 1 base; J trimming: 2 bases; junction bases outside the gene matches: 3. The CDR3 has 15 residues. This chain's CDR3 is CASSLYGTGQETQYF. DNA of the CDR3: TGCGCCAGCAGCTTGTACGGGACAGGGCAAGAGACCCAGTACTTC.

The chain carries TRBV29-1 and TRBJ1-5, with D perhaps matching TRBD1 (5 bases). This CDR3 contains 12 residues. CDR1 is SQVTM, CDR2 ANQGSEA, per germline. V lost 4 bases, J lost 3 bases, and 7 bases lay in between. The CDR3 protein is CSVGGLNQPQHF. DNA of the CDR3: TGCAGCGTTGGGGGCCTCAATCAGCCCCAGCATTTT. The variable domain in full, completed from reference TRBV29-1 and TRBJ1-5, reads SAVISQKPSRDICQRGTSLTIQCQVDSQVTMMFWYRQQPGQSLTLIATANQGSEATYESGFVIDKFPISRPNLTFSTLTVSNMSPEDSSIYLCSVGGLNQPQHFGDGTRLSIL.

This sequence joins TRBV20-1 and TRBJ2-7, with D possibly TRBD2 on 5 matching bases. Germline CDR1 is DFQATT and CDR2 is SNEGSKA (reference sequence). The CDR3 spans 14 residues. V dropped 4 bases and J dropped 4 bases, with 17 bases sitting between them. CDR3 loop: CSAKHGRGEYEQYF. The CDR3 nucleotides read TGCAGTGCTAAGCACGGACGGGGAGAGTACGAGCAGTACTTC.

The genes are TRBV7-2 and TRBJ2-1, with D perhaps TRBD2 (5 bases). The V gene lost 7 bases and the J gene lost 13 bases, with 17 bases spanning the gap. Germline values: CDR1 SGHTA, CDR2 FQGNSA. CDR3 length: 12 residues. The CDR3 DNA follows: TGTGCCAGCACTCCCGTCCGGGATAATCAGTTCTTC. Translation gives CASTPVRDNQFF.

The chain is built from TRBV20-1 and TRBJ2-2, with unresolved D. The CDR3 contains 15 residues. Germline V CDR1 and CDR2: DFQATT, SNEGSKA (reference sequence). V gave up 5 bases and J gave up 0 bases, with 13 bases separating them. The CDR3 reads CSAERPGSNTGELFF. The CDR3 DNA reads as TGCAGTGCTGAGAGGCCAGGATCGAACACCGGGGAGCTGTTTTTT.

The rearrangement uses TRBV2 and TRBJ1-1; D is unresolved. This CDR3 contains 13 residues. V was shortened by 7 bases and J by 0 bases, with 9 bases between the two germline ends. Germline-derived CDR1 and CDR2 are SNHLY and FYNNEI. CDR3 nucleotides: TGTGCCAGCACCTTAGCTATGAACACTGAAGCTTTCTTT. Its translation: CASTLAMNTEAFF.

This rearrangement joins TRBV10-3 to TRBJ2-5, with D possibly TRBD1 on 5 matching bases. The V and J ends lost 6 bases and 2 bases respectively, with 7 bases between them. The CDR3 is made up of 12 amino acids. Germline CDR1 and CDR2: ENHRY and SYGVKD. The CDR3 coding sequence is TGTGCCATCAGGGCAGGGCAAGAGACCCAGTACTTC. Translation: CAIRAGQETQYF.

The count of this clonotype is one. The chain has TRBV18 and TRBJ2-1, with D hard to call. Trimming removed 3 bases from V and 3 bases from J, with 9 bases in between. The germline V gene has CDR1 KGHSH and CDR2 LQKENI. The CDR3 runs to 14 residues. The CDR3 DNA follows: TGTGCCAGCTCACCGTTGCCTGACTACAATGAGCAGTTCTTC. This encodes CASSPLPDYNEQFF.

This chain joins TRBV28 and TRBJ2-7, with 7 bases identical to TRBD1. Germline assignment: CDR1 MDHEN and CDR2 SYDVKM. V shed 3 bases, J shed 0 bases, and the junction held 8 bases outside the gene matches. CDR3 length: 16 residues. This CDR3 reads CASSLVGTAYSYEQYF. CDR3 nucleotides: TGTGCCAGCAGTTTGGTCGGGACAGCTTACTCCTACGAGCAGTACTTC.

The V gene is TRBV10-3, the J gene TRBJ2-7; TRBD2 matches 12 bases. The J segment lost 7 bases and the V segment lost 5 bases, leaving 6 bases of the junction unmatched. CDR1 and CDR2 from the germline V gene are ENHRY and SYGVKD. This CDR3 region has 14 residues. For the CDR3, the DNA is TGTGCCATCAGTAGGACTAGCGGGACGGAGGAGCAGTACTTC. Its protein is CAISRTSGTEEQYF.

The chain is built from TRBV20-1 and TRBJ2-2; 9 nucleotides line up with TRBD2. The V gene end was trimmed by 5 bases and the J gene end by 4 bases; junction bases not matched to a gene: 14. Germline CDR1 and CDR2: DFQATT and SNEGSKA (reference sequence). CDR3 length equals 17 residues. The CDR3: CSAHNWASGEFTGELFF. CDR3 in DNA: TGCAGTGCTCACAATTGGGCTAGCGGGGAGTTCACCGGGGAGCTGTTTTTT.

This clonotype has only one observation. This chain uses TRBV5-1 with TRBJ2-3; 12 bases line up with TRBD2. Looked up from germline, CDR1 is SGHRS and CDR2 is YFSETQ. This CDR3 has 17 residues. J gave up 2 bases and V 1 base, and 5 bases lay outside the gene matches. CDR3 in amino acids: CASSLPTSGRDTDTQYF. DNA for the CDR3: TGCGCCAGCAGCTTGCCGACTAGCGGGAGAGACACAGATACGCAGTATTTT.

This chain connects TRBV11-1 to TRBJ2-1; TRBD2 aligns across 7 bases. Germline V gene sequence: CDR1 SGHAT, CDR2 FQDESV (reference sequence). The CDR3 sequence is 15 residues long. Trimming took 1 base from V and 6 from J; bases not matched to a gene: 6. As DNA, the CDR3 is TGTGCCAGCAGCTTAGGCGGGAGCCTTGGCAATGAGCAGTTCTTC. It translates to CASSLGGSLGNEQFF.